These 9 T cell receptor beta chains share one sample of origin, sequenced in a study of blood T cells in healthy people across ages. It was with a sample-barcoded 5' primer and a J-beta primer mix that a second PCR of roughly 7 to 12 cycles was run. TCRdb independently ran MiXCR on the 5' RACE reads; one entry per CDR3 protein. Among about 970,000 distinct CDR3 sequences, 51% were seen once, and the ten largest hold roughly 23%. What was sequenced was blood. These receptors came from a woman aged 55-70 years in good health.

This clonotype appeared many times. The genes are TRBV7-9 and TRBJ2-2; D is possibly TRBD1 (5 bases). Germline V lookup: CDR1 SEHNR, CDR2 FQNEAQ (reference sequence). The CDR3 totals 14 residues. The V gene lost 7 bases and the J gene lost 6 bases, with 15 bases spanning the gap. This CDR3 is CASKGDEVAGELFF. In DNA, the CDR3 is TGTGCCAGCAAAGGGGATGAGGTCGCCGGGGAGCTGTTTTTT. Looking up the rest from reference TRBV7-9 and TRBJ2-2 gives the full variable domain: DTGVSQNPRHKITKRGQNVTFRCDPISEHNRLYWYRQTLGQGPEFLTYFQNEAQLEKSRLLSDRFSAERPKGSFSTLEIQRTEQGDSAMYLCASKGDEVAGELFFGEGSRLTVL.

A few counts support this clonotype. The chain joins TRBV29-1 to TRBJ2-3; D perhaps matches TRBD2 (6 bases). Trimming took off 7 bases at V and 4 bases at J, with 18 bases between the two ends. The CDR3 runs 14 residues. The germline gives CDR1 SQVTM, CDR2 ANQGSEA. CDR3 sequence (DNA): TGCAGCGGGAGGGAGTTAGCTGGTTCAGATACGCAGTATTTT. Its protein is CSGRELAGSDTQYF.

CDR3 in amino acids: CASSRGTSGDQETQYF. Here the CDR3 DNA reads TGTGCCAGCAGCCGGGGGACTAGCGGGGACCAAGAGACCCAGTACTTC. J is TRBJ2-5 and V is TRBV4-2; 13 positions agree with TRBD2. The CDR3 is 16 residues long. The V gene end was trimmed by 4 bases and the J gene end by 0 bases; junction bases not matched to a gene: 2. Germline CDR1 LGHNA, CDR2 YNFKEQ.

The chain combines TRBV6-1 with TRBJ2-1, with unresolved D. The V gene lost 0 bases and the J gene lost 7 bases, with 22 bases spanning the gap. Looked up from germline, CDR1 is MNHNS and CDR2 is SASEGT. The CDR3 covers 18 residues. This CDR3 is CASSEARLAGEVGNEQFF. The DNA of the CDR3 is TGTGCCAGCAGTGAAGCCCGCTTAGCAGGAGAGGTGGGGAATGAGCAGTTCTTC.

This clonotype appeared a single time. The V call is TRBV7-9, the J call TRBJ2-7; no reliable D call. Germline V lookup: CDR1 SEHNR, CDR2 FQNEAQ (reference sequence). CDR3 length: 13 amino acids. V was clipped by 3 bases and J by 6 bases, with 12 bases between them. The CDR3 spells CASSFRPSFEQYF. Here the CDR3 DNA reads TGTGCCAGCAGCTTTAGACCGTCGTTCGAGCAGTACTTC.

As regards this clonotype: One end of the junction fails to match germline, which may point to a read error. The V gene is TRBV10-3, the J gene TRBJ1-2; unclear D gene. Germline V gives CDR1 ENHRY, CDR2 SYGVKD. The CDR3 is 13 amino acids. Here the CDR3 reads CAMARGENYSYTF. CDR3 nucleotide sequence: TGTGCCATGGCCCGTGGAGAGAACTATAGCTACACCTTC.

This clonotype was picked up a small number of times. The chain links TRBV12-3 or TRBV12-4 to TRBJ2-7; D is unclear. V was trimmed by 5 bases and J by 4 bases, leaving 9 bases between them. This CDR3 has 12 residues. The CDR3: CASSRHGYEQYF. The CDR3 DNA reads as TGTGCCAGCAGTCGACACGGATACGAGCAGTACTTC.

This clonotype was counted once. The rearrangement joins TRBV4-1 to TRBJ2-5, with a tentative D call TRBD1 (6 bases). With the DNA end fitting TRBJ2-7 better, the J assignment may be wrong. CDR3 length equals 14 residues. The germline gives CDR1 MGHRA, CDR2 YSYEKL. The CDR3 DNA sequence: TGCGCCAGCAGCCAAGCGATAGGGGGCTACGAGCAGTACTTC. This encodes CASSQAIGGYEQYF.

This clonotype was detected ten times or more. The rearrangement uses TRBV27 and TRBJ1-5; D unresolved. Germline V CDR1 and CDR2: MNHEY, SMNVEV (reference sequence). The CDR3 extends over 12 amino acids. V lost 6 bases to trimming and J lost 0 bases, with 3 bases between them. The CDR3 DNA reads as TGTGCCAGCAGGGGTAGCAATCAGCCCCAGCATTTT. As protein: CASRGSNQPQHF.